The T cell receptor (beta chain) described here comes from a study of blood T cells in healthy people across ages. Germline CDR1 reads SGHTA; CDR2 reads FQGNSA. V lost 4 bases, J lost 7 bases, and 8 bases stayed unmatched. The CDR3 loop spans 14 amino acids. It was with a sample-barcoded 5' primer and a J-beta primer mix that a second PCR of roughly 7 to 12 cycles was run. From the 5' RACE reads, TCRdb called clonotypes with MiXCR, one entry per CDR3 protein. Here the sample spans 650,000 to 900,000 distinct CDR3 sequences, approximately 65% being singletons. As concerns this clonotype: What it binds is not known.

The study's findings and limits: There was a strong correlation between TCR beta diversity and naive T cell percentage. Calculation of diversity from one million T cells yielded estimates considered to be underestimates. The long-lived group displayed more naive CD4+ cells, plus higher diversity, than the aged donors did.

The specimen was blood. The gene calls are TRBV7-2 and TRBJ2-7, with 9 nucleotides matching TRBD1. The TCR sequence derives from a man aged 25-45 years in good health. The CDR3 is CASSSDRGLEEQYF. The CDR3, as DNA: TGTGCCAGCAGCTCGGACAGGGGCCTGGAAGAGCAGTACTTC. Using reference TRBV7-2 and TRBJ2-7 for the parts outside the CDR3, the full variable domain is GAGVSQSPSNKVTEKGKDVELRCDPISGHTALYWYRQSLGQGLEFLIYFQGNSAPDKSGLPSDRFSAERTGGSVSTLTIQRTQQEDSAVYLCASSSDRGLEEQYFGPGTRLTVT.